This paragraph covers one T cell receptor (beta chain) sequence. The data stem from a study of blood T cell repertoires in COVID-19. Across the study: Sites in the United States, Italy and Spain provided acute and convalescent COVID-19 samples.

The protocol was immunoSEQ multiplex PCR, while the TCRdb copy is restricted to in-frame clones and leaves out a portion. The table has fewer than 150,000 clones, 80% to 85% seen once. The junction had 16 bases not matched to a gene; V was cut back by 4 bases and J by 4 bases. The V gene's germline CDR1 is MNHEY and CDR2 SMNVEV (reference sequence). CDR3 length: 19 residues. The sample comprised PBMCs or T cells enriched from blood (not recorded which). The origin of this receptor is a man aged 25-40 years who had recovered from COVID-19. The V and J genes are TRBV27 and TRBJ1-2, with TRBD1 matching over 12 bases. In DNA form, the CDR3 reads TGTGCCAGCAGTTCTACCGGTGGGACAGGGGGCACCCTAGGCTATGGCTACACCTTC. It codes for CASSSTGGTGGTLGYGYTF.